The 7 T cell receptor beta chains reported below all come from one sample, sequenced in a study of blood T cell repertoires in COVID-19. Only in-frame clones appear in the TCRdb table, and some are missing; sequencing was by immunoSEQ multiplex PCR. The sample has fewer than 250,000 clones; around nine tenths are singletons. Sequences were obtained from peripheral blood. The source is a woman aged 60-75 years who had recovered from COVID-19.

The genes are TRBV29-1 and TRBJ2-7; 10 nucleotides agree with TRBD1. Germline values: CDR1 SQVTM, CDR2 ANQGSEA. This CDR3 contains 15 residues. V lost 7 bases, J lost 3 bases, and 12 bases stayed unmatched. Here the CDR3 reads CSARDRGTQGYEQYF. CDR3 sequence (DNA): TGCAGCGCCCGGGACAGGGGAACTCAAGGCTACGAGCAGTACTTC.

CDR3 nucleotides: TGCGCCAGCAGCATGACAGGGGAAGACATTCAGTACTTC. This gives the protein CASSMTGEDIQYF. The V and J genes are TRBV5-1 and TRBJ2-4; TRBD1 matches 8 bases. This CDR3 spans 13 amino acids. CDR1 and CDR2 from the germline V gene are SGHRS and YFSETQ. The junction had 5 bases not matched to a gene; V was cut back by 4 bases and J by 8 bases.

J is TRBJ2-3 and V is TRBV18, with a tentative D call TRBD2 (5 bases). Between the trimmed V and J ends, which lost 6 bases and 3 bases, there was a span of 13 bases. The germline gives CDR1 KGHSH, CDR2 LQKENI. The CDR3 is 14 residues long. DNA of the CDR3: TGTGCCAGCTCTCTTCAACTAGATACAGATACGCAGTATTTT. Translation: CASSLQLDTDTQYF.

This chain uses TRBV14 with TRBJ1-4; D gene ambiguous. Germline V gene sequence: CDR1 SGHDN, CDR2 FVKESK. V dropped 3 bases and J dropped 5 bases, with 10 bases sitting between them. The CDR3 is 14 residues long. The chain's CDR3 is CASSQYGENEKLFF. CDR3 bases: TGTGCCAGCAGCCAGTATGGAGAAAATGAAAAACTGTTTTTT.

V usage is TRBV11-2 and J usage is TRBJ2-7; D might be TRBD1 (6 bases). The CDR3 sequence is 15 residues long. Trimming cost V 5 bases and J 4 bases, with 18 bases left between them. Germline CDR1 is SGHAT and CDR2 is FQNNGV. CDR3 nucleotides: TGTGCCAGCAGCCCCATCCCAGGGGTTCGGTACGAGCAGTACTTC. It encodes CASSPIPGVRYEQYF.

The chain is built from TRBV29-1 and TRBJ1-5; unclear D gene. The V end lost 2 bases, the J end lost 6 bases, and 8 bases lay between the germline ends. The CDR3 sequence is 12 residues long. Looked up from germline, CDR1 is SQVTM and CDR2 is ANQGSEA. This chain's CDR3 is CSVESYGQPQHF. CDR3 bases: TGCAGCGTTGAAAGTTACGGTCAGCCCCAGCATTTT.

The chain links TRBV28 to TRBJ1-6; perhaps TRBD1 as D (5 bases). Per germline, CDR1 MDHEN and CDR2 SYDVKM. Trimming stripped 5 bases from V and 7 bases from J, with 15 bases between. This CDR3 has 15 amino acids. The CDR3 loop reads CASSPTWRGNSPLHF. CDR3 nucleotides: TGTGCCAGCAGTCCTACCTGGCGGGGGAATTCACCCCTCCACTTT.